The rows below give T cell receptor beta chains drawn from one sample of a study of CD8 T cells in ankylosing spondylitis. TCRdb ran MiXCR on the 5' RACE reads and lists one entry per CDR3 protein. The data contain some 150,000 distinct CDR3 sequences, under 55% of them singletons. Sequenced sample: synovial fluid, either unsorted or a sorted T cell fraction (not recorded which). The receptors here all came from a male donor with ankylosing spondylitis. Both conserved end residues are part of each CDR3. D genes are given only for firm matches. Expanded clones are given a class, and other clones once, few, many or no size at all.

D gene: NA; clone size: NA; CDR3 length: 15; J gene: TRBJ2-3; V gene: TRBV7-6; CDR3 DNA: TGTGCCAGCACCGCTACCCGCGGACTCACAGATACGCAGTATTTT; CDR3 protein: CASTATRGLTDTQYF
D gene: TRBD1; clone size: few; CDR3 length: 15; J gene: TRBJ1-6; V gene: TRBV7-9; CDR3 DNA: TGTGCCAGCAGCCTCGGACAGGGTGTTGATTCACCCCTCCACTTT; CDR3 protein: CASSLGQGVDSPLHF
D gene: NA; clone size: few; CDR3 length: 12; J gene: TRBJ2-3; V gene: TRBV29-1; CDR3 DNA: TGCAGCGTTGATGATCTGGCAGATACGCAGTATTTT; CDR3 protein: CSVDDLADTQYF
D gene: TRBD2; clone size: few; CDR3 length: 17; J gene: TRBJ2-3; V gene: TRBV4-3; CDR3 DNA: TGCGCCAGCAGCCAAGATGGGGGGGGGACTAGCACAGATACGCAGTATTTT; CDR3 protein: CASSQDGGGTSTDTQYF
D gene: TRBD2; clone size: NA; CDR3 length: 16; J gene: TRBJ2-3; V gene: TRBV4-3; CDR3 DNA: TGCGCCAGCAGCCTAGTAGGACTAGCGGGAGGAGATACGCAGTATTTT; CDR3 protein: CASSLVGLAGGDTQYF
D gene: NA; clone size: once; CDR3 length: 15; J gene: TRBJ1-6; V gene: TRBV18; CDR3 DNA: TGTGCCAGCTCACCAATCGAAAACAGGTTCGCGGGCCTCCACTTT; CDR3 protein: CASSPIENRFAGLHF
D gene: NA; clone size: few; CDR3 length: 14; J gene: TRBJ2-5; V gene: TRBV20-1; CDR3 DNA: TGCAGTGATCTACGTCCCGGTCCGCGGGAGACCCAGTACTTC; CDR3 protein: CSDLRPGPRETQYF
D gene: NA; clone size: NA; CDR3 length: 13; J gene: TRBJ2-2; V gene: TRBV29-1; CDR3 DNA: TGCAGCGTTGAACCCAGTAACACCGGGGAGCTGTTTTTT; CDR3 protein: CSVEPSNTGELFF
D gene: TRBD2; clone size: few; CDR3 length: 17; J gene: TRBJ2-1; V gene: TRBV9; CDR3 DNA: TGTGCCAGCAGCGTAGAGGGGATAGCGGGGCCCTACAATGAGCAGTTCTTC; CDR3 protein: CASSVEGIAGPYNEQFF
D gene: NA; clone size: few; CDR3 length: 13; J gene: TRBJ2-1; V gene: TRBV18; CDR3 DNA: TGTGCCAGCTCACCTAGGACCTACAATGAGCAGTTCTTC; CDR3 protein: CASSPRTYNEQFF
D gene: NA; clone size: NA; CDR3 length: 15; J gene: TRBJ2-7; V gene: TRBV18; CDR3 DNA: TGTGCCAGCTCACCCTACAGGTGGCCACCCTACGAGCAGTACTTC; CDR3 protein: CASSPYRWPPYEQYF
D gene: NA; clone size: NA; CDR3 length: 13; J gene: TRBJ2-1; V gene: TRBV28; CDR3 DNA: TGTGCCAGCAGGCCCTGGGGGAACAATGAGCAGTTCTTC; CDR3 protein: CASRPWGNNEQFF
D gene: NA; clone size: few; CDR3 length: 12; J gene: TRBJ2-7; V gene: TRBV11-2; CDR3 DNA: TGTGCCAGCAGCAGAAACACCTACGAGCAGTACTTC; CDR3 protein: CASSRNTYEQYF
D gene: NA; clone size: NA; CDR3 length: 16; J gene: TRBJ1-1; V gene: TRBV27; CDR3 DNA: TGTGCCAGCAGCCATCCGCCCCACAAGGTCGACACTGAAGCTTTCTTT; CDR3 protein: CASSHPPHKVDTEAFF
D gene: NA; clone size: NA; CDR3 length: 16; J gene: TRBJ1-1; V gene: TRBV6-5; CDR3 DNA: TGTGCCAGCAGTTCGATTAGAGGGGTAATGGGGAAGAGGGCTTTCTTT; CDR3 protein: CASSSIRGVMGKRAFF
D gene: NA; clone size: NA; CDR3 length: 18; J gene: TRBJ2-5; V gene: TRBV10-2; CDR3 DNA: TGCGCCAGCAGTGAAGGGGGGCTAGCGGTACAACAGGGAGAGACCCAGTACTTC; CDR3 protein: CASSEGGLAVQQGETQYF
D gene: NA; clone size: NA; CDR3 length: 14; J gene: TRBJ1-3; V gene: TRBV20-1; CDR3 DNA: TGCAGTGCTAGATCCCTCGGACGGGGAAACACCATATATTTT; CDR3 protein: CSARSLGRGNTIYF
D gene: NA; clone size: few; CDR3 length: 16; J gene: TRBJ2-7; V gene: TRBV7-2; CDR3 DNA: TGTGCCAGCAGCTCATGGGGGGACCACACCGGGTACGAGCAGTACTTC; CDR3 protein: CASSSWGDHTGYEQYF
D gene: TRBD2; clone size: once; CDR3 length: 17; J gene: TRBJ2-3; V gene: TRBV5-6; CDR3 DNA: TGTGCCAGCAGCTTCGGCACTAGCGATTTTGGGACAGATACGCAGTATTTT; CDR3 protein: CASSFGTSDFGTDTQYF
D gene: NA; clone size: few; CDR3 length: 14; J gene: TRBJ2-4; V gene: TRBV7-3; CDR3 DNA: TGTGCCAGCAGCCCCTCCCCTAGGAAAAACATTCAGTACTTC; CDR3 protein: CASSPSPRKNIQYF
D gene: NA; clone size: NA; CDR3 length: 13; J gene: TRBJ2-7; V gene: TRBV7-6; CDR3 DNA: TGTGCCAGCAGCTGGGAAAGTAGTAGCGAGCAGTACTTC; CDR3 protein: CASSWESSSEQYF
D gene: NA; clone size: NA; CDR3 length: 13; J gene: TRBJ2-7; V gene: TRBV10-3; CDR3 DNA: TGTGCCATCAGTGTCGGCCTGCGGCACGAGCAGTACTTC; CDR3 protein: CAISVGLRHEQYF
D gene: NA; clone size: few; CDR3 length: 14; J gene: TRBJ2-5; V gene: TRBV20-1; CDR3 DNA: TGCAGTGCTAGATCTGAGGGCATTAAGGAGACCCAGTACTTC; CDR3 protein: CSARSEGIKETQYF
D gene: NA; clone size: few; CDR3 length: 14; J gene: TRBJ2-4; V gene: TRBV5-5; CDR3 DNA: TGTGCCAGCAGCCCGTGGATTACCAAAAACATTCAGTACTTC; CDR3 protein: CASSPWITKNIQYF
D gene: TRBD2; clone size: medium-sized; CDR3 length: 20; J gene: TRBJ2-1; V gene: TRBV4-3; CDR3 DNA: TGCGCCAGCAGCCAAGATAGGTTAAGGGAAAGACTAGCTGGTCCCGATGAGCAGTTCTTC; CDR3 protein: CASSQDRLRERLAGPDEQFF
D gene: TRBD2; clone size: NA; CDR3 length: 15; J gene: TRBJ2-3; V gene: TRBV28; CDR3 DNA: TGTGCCAGCAGTTTAACTAGCGAGTACACAGATACGCAGTATTTT; CDR3 protein: CASSLTSEYTDTQYF
D gene: TRBD1; clone size: NA; CDR3 length: 15; J gene: TRBJ2-2; V gene: TRBV27; CDR3 DNA: TGTGCCAGCAGCCCCCTCGGGACAGCCACCGGGGAGCTGTTTTTT; CDR3 protein: CASSPLGTATGELFF
D gene: NA; clone size: few; CDR3 length: 15; J gene: TRBJ1-1; V gene: TRBV12-3/TRBV12-4; CDR3 DNA: TGTGCCAGCAGTTTAGGGAGGCCGGGGAGCACTGAAGCTTTCTTT; CDR3 protein: CASSLGRPGSTEAFF
D gene: NA; clone size: NA; CDR3 length: 13; J gene: TRBJ1-1; V gene: TRBV3-1; CDR3 DNA: TGTGCCAGCAGCCCATGGGGCAGGGGACAAGCTTTCTTT; CDR3 protein: CASSPWGRGQAFF
D gene: NA; clone size: NA; CDR3 length: 13; J gene: TRBJ1-2; V gene: TRBV13; CDR3 DNA: TGTGCCAGCAGCTTAAGGGCTTCGGATGGCTACACCTTC; CDR3 protein: CASSLRASDGYTF
D gene: NA; clone size: NA; CDR3 length: 18; J gene: TRBJ1-2; V gene: TRBV5-1; CDR3 DNA: TGCGCCAGCAGCTTGGTCGGGGGGCCCATTTTGCTATCGAGTGGCTACACCTTC; CDR3 protein: CASSLVGGPILLSSGYTF
D gene: NA; clone size: few; CDR3 length: 16; J gene: TRBJ2-2; V gene: TRBV4-3; CDR3 DNA: TGCGCCAGCAGCCAAGGGGAGGCCTATCTCACCGGGGAGCTGTTTTTT; CDR3 protein: CASSQGEAYLTGELFF
D gene: NA; clone size: few; CDR3 length: 16; J gene: TRBJ2-1; V gene: TRBV6-5; CDR3 DNA: TGTGCCAGCAGTTACGTAGGCATCCGGGCGGGGAATGAGCAGTTCTTC; CDR3 protein: CASSYVGIRAGNEQFF
D gene: TRBD2; clone size: few; CDR3 length: 15; J gene: TRBJ2-7; V gene: TRBV4-3; CDR3 DNA: TGCGCCAGCAGCCCCGGACTAGCGTATCCCTACGAGCAGTACTTC; CDR3 protein: CASSPGLAYPYEQYF
D gene: NA; clone size: NA; CDR3 length: 15; J gene: TRBJ2-3; V gene: TRBV15; CDR3 DNA: TGTGCCACCAGCTACCGAGAGGCCCGCTGGGATACGCAGTATTTT; CDR3 protein: CATSYREARWDTQYF
D gene: NA; clone size: many; CDR3 length: 11; J gene: TRBJ1-4; V gene: TRBV12-3/TRBV12-4; CDR3 DNA: TGTGCCAGCAGTTTAAATGAAAAACTGTTTTTT; CDR3 protein: CASSLNEKLFF
D gene: TRBD1; clone size: NA; CDR3 length: 16; J gene: TRBJ2-1; V gene: TRBV7-6; CDR3 DNA: TGTGCCAGCAGCTTACTGACAGGGAACCTCTACAATGAGCAGTTCTTC; CDR3 protein: CASSLLTGNLYNEQFF
D gene: NA; clone size: NA; CDR3 length: 13; J gene: TRBJ1-1; V gene: TRBV6-1; CDR3 DNA: TGTGCCAGCAGCGTTGGGGTGAACACTGAAGCTTTCTTT; CDR3 protein: CASSVGVNTEAFF
D gene: NA; clone size: few; CDR3 length: 16; J gene: TRBJ2-7; V gene: TRBV18; CDR3 DNA: TGTGCCAGCTCACCACTATCGGGGCACGGCGACTACGAGCAGTACTTC; CDR3 protein: CASSPLSGHGDYEQYF
D gene: NA; clone size: NA; CDR3 length: 18; J gene: TRBJ2-6; V gene: TRBV3-1; CDR3 DNA: TGTGCCAGCAGCCAAGAGGACACCACACTCTCTGGGGCCAACGTCCTGACTTTC; CDR3 protein: CASSQEDTTLSGANVLTF
D gene: TRBD2; clone size: NA; CDR3 length: 17; J gene: TRBJ2-3; V gene: TRBV4-2; CDR3 DNA: TGTGCCAGCAGCCAAGAGACTAGCGGGGACCCCACAGATACGCAGTATTTT; CDR3 protein: CASSQETSGDPTDTQYF
D gene: NA; clone size: NA; CDR3 length: 13; J gene: TRBJ2-3; V gene: TRBV28; CDR3 DNA: TGTGCCAGCAGCCCCCTGTTGAGTCCAAGGCAGTATTTT; CDR3 protein: CASSPLLSPRQYF
D gene: NA; clone size: NA; CDR3 length: 16; J gene: TRBJ2-2; V gene: TRBV11-3; CDR3 DNA: TGTGCCAGCAGCCCCCGGGCCAAATTTCACACCGGGGAGCTGTTTTTT; CDR3 protein: CASSPRAKFHTGELFF
D gene: TRBD1; clone size: many; CDR3 length: 14; J gene: TRBJ1-6; V gene: TRBV27; CDR3 DNA: TGTGCCAGCAGTTTCGACAGGGGTAATTCACCCCTCCACTTT; CDR3 protein: CASSFDRGNSPLHF
D gene: TRBD2; clone size: NA; CDR3 length: 19; J gene: TRBJ2-1; V gene: TRBV19; CDR3 DNA: TGTGCCAGTAGTACTCCATCGGGACTAGCGGGACCCTCCTACAATGAGCAGTTCTTC; CDR3 protein: CASSTPSGLAGPSYNEQFF
D gene: NA; clone size: NA; CDR3 length: 15; J gene: TRBJ2-3; V gene: TRBV27; CDR3 DNA: TGTGCCAGCAGTTCATCCCCGCCCCGCACAGATACGCAGTATTTT; CDR3 protein: CASSSSPPRTDTQYF
D gene: NA; clone size: many; CDR3 length: 14; J gene: TRBJ2-7; V gene: TRBV7-9; CDR3 DNA: TGTGCCAGCAGCCCACCAGGGCCCAGCTACGAGCAGTACTTC; CDR3 protein: CASSPPGPSYEQYF